What follows are 21 T cell receptor beta chains derived from one specimen sequenced in a study of memory CD4+ T cells and cytomegalovirus serostatus. Single viable CD3+CD4+CD8-CD45RO+ cells were sorted as the memory CD4+ T cells. Assay used: immunoSEQ multiplex PCR; TCRdb lists only in-frame clones, some missing. The top ten hold approximately 1% of the sample, which has fewer than 35,000 clones, about 76% seen once. The sequencing input was memory CD4+ T cells from blood. All receptors derive from an adult in good health and CMV-seronegative.

The chain uses TRBV7-2 and TRBJ2-7; 9 bases fit TRBD1. Germline-derived CDR1 and CDR2 are SGHTA and FQGNSA. Trimming removed 4 bases from V and 0 bases from J; junction bases left unmatched: 7. The CDR3 runs 16 residues. The CDR3 region is CASSSPGTGSSYEQYF. CDR3 DNA sequence: TGTGCCAGCAGCTCTCCCGGGACAGGGTCCTCCTACGAGCAGTACTTC. The complete variable domain, with remaining parts taken from reference TRBV7-2 and TRBJ2-7, reads GAGVSQSPSNKVTEKGKDVELRCDPISGHTALYWYRQSLGQGLEFLIYFQGNSAPDKSGLPSDRFSAERTGGSVSTLTIQRTQQEDSAVYLCASSSPGTGSSYEQYFGPGTRLTVT.

This chain uses TRBV19 with TRBJ2-7, with D possibly matching TRBD1 (6 bases). CDR1 and CDR2 (germline): LNHDA, SQIVND (reference sequence). V shed 5 bases and J shed 3 bases, with 14 bases lying between them. CDR3 length: 14 amino acids. CDR3 amino acids: CASSLRSQGYEQYF. The CDR3, as DNA: TGTGCCAGTAGTCTGCGCTCACAGGGCTACGAGCAGTACTTC.

The V and J genes are TRBV14 and TRBJ2-7; D might be TRBD2 (5 bases). The germline gives CDR1 SGHDN, CDR2 FVKESK. There are 13 residues in the CDR3. The ends were cut back, 4 bases at V and 6 bases at J, with 13 bases in the middle. The CDR3 loop reads CASSRSGQGEQYF. The CDR3 DNA sequence: TGTGCCAGCAGCCGGAGCGGCCAAGGCGAGCAGTACTTC.

This clone was recorded once. The rearrangement links TRBV10-3 to TRBJ1-4, with TRBD1 matching over 7 bases. CDR3 length: 16 residues. V lost 9 bases to trimming and J lost 0 bases; unmatched junction nucleotides: 10. Germline values: CDR1 ENHRY, CDR2 SYGVKD. The CDR3 bases are TGTGCCATTTCACCAGGGGGGAGTGCAACTAATGAAAAACTGTTTTTT. It translates to CAISPGGSATNEKLFF.

This clone was recorded once. The chain uses TRBV5-1 and TRBJ2-3, with D hard to call. The CDR3 has 13 residues. Trimming took 0 bases from V and 4 from J, leaving 6 bases between them. From germline, CDR1 is SGHRS and CDR2 YFSETQ. CDR3: CASSLERSDTQYF. The CDR3 DNA is TGCGCCAGCAGCTTGGAAAGGTCAGATACGCAGTATTTT.

V and J are TRBV4-3 and TRBJ2-7, with a possible D match to TRBD1 (6 bases). The length of the CDR3 is 14 residues. Germline CDR1 and CDR2: LGHNA and YSLEER. Trimming removed 4 bases at V and 5 bases at J, with 15 bases between. The CDR3 spells CASSPQGQGNEQYF. The CDR3 bases are TGCGCCAGCAGCCCCCAGGGGCAGGGGAACGAGCAGTACTTC.

The chain has TRBV11-1 and TRBJ1-4; a weak D match, TRBD1 (5 bases). CDR1 and CDR2 (germline): SGHAT, FQDESV (reference sequence). The CDR3 extends over 12 amino acids. V lost 4 bases to trimming and J lost 8 bases, with 8 bases between them. For the CDR3, the DNA is TGTGCCAGCAGCTCCAGGGCAGAAAAACTGTTTTTT. Residues: CASSSRAEKLFF.

This clone was recorded a few times. The chain combines TRBV14 with TRBJ2-3, with 7 bases matching TRBD1. V shed 0 bases and J 2 bases; nucleotides not matched to a gene: 8. This CDR3 comprises 17 residues. The germline CDR1 and CDR2 sequences are SGHDN and FVKESK. CDR3 DNA: TGTGCCAGCAGCCAAGATCCGAGGGGGCAGCTCACAGATACGCAGTATTTT. Its protein product is CASSQDPRGQLTDTQYF. The variable domain in full, with the rest retrieved from reference TRBV14 and TRBJ2-3, is EAGVTQFPSHSVIEKGQTVTLRCDPISGHDNLYWYRRVMGKEIKFLLHFVKESKQDESGMPNNRFLAERTGGTYSTLKVQPAELEDSGVYFCASSQDPRGQLTDTQYFGPGTRLTVL.

This clone was recorded only once. The chain is built from TRBV7-2 and TRBJ1-2; 7 bases line up with TRBD1. Trimming at V came to 5 bases and at J to 8 bases, leaving 14 bases not matched to a gene. This CDR3 region has 15 residues. CDR1 SGHTA and CDR2 FQGNSA come from the germline V gene. In DNA, the CDR3 is TGTGCCAGCAGCCACCGGGACAGCTCATTCCGGGGCTACACCTTC. Translation: CASSHRDSSFRGYTF.

Worth noting for this clone: Different DNA sequences within this sample yield the same CDR3. CDR3 sequence reads: CSVVESGANVLTF. The CDR3 DNA reads as TGCAGCGTTGTGGAGTCTGGGGCCAACGTCCTGACTTTC. This chain links TRBV29-1 with TRBJ2-6, with D uncertain. The CDR3 length is 13 residues. V was pared by 4 bases and J by 1 base, with 5 bases between. CDR1 and CDR2 from the germline V gene are SQVTM and ANQGSEA.

This clone has more than one count but fewer than ten. This chain connects TRBV29-1 to TRBJ1-2; D ambiguous. The CDR3 runs 12 residues. CDR1 SQVTM and CDR2 ANQGSEA come from the germline V gene. Trimming took off 4 bases at V and 4 bases at J, with 10 bases between the two ends. CDR3 region: CSVGRQSYGYTF. The CDR3 coding sequence is TGCAGCGTTGGGAGGCAAAGCTATGGCTACACCTTC.

This chain uses TRBV7-9 with TRBJ1-1; D is unresolved. The V gene's germline CDR1 is SEHNR and CDR2 FQNEAQ (reference sequence). This CDR3 comprises 12 residues. With 1 base removed from V and 3 bases from J, the gap between germline ends came to 3 bases. DNA of the CDR3: TGTGCCAGCAGCTTAGACTACACTGAAGCTTTCTTT. It specifies CASSLDYTEAFF.

V and J are TRBV6-5 and TRBJ1-3; possible D gene TRBD1, 5 bases. CDR3 length: 15 amino acids. Germline V lookup: CDR1 MNHEY, CDR2 SVGAGI. V was cut by 0 bases and J by 4 bases, with 10 bases left in between. The CDR3 is CASSYSRGTGNTIYF. The CDR3 nucleotides are TGTGCCAGCAGTTACTCAAGGGGTACCGGAAACACCATATATTTT.

The rearrangement uses TRBV11-3 and TRBJ2-2; D is undetermined. CDR1 SGHNT and CDR2 YENEEA come from the germline V gene. The CDR3 spans 16 residues. V gave up 1 base and J gave up 5 bases, with 14 bases separating them. The CDR3 nucleotides are TGTGCCAGCAGCTTAGGCAGGACGATAAGGACCGGGGAGCTGTTTTTT. Residues: CASSLGRTIRTGELFF.

The CDR3 region has the DNA TGTGCCAGCAGTGAAAGGGGTCAGAGTGAGCAGTTCTTC. This codes for CASSERGQSEQFF. The rearrangement joins TRBV6-1 to TRBJ2-1; D is perhaps TRBD1 (5 bases). Germline assignment: CDR1 MNHNS and CDR2 SASEGT. The CDR3 has 13 residues. Deletions cut 2 bases from V and 9 bases from J, with 11 bases between.

This chain uses TRBV7-8 with TRBJ1-5; 8 bases are a match to TRBD1. CDR1 and CDR2 from the germline V gene are SGHVS and FQNEAQ. The junction had 0 bases not matched to a gene; V was cut back by 0 bases and J by 2 bases. The CDR3 runs to 15 residues. The CDR3 region is CASSLAGQGNQPQHF. For the CDR3, the DNA is TGTGCCAGCAGCTTAGCGGGACAGGGCAATCAGCCCCAGCATTTT.

This chain connects TRBV13 to TRBJ2-1, with D perhaps TRBD1 (6 bases). Trimming shortened V by 3 bases and J by 5 bases, and 11 bases separated the two germline ends. This CDR3 comprises 14 residues. Germline V gives CDR1 PRHDT, CDR2 FYEKMQ (reference sequence). This CDR3 reads CASSFLTGNNEQFF. The CDR3 nucleotides are TGTGCCAGCAGCTTTTTGACAGGTAACAATGAGCAGTTCTTC. Full variable domain (remainder filled in from reference TRBV13 and TRBJ2-1): AAGVIQSPRHLIKEKRETATLKCYPIPRHDTVYWYQQGPGQDPQFLISFYEKMQSDKGSIPDRFSAQQFSDYHSELNMSSLELGDSALYFCASSFLTGNNEQFFGPGTRLTVL.

The CDR3 protein is CASSPEQGVGSGNTIYF. DNA of the CDR3: TGTGCCAGCAGTCCTGAACAGGGAGTGGGCTCTGGAAACACCATATATTTT. The chain combines TRBV7-2 with TRBJ1-3; a weak D match, TRBD1 (6 bases). Germline CDR1 is SGHTA and CDR2 is FQGNSA. CDR3 length: 17 residues. Trimming shortened V by 6 bases and J by 0 bases, and 18 bases separated the two germline ends.

CDR3 in amino acids: CATSRDTTGELFF. The CDR3 DNA is TGTGCCACCAGCAGAGATACCACCGGGGAGCTGTTTTTT. The V gene is TRBV15, the J gene TRBJ2-2; D remains ambiguous. The germline V and J ends were trimmed by 0 bases and 4 bases, with 3 bases remaining between them. The germline V gene has CDR1 LNHNV and CDR2 YYDKDF (reference sequence). This CDR3 spans 13 amino acids.

The V call is TRBV12-5, the J call TRBJ1-4; D call uncertain. Deletions cut 6 bases from V and 3 bases from J, with 17 bases between. This CDR3 comprises 16 residues. Per the germline V gene, CDR1 is LGHNT and CDR2 is FRNRAP. The DNA for the CDR3 is TGTGCTAGTGGCCACGGAGCGTCCGCGGCTAATGAAAAACTGTTTTTT. This codes for CASGHGASAANEKLFF.

This clone was detected only once. V and J are TRBV2 and TRBJ2-2; 7 bases are shared with TRBD1. The germline CDR1 and CDR2 sequences are SNHLY and FYNNEI. Unmatched junction bases numbered 10, after V lost 6 bases and J lost 6 bases. The CDR3 is made up of 15 amino acids. In DNA, the CDR3 is TGTGCCAGCAGGAGGGACAGTGCAGGATCCGGGGAGCTGTTTTTT. Encoded protein: CASRRDSAGSGELFF. The complete variable domain, with remaining parts taken from reference TRBV2 and TRBJ2-2, reads EPEVTQTPSHQVTQMGQEVILRCVPISNHLYFYWYRQILGQKVEFLVSFYNNEISEKSEIFDDQFSVERPDGSNFTLKIRSTKLEDSAMYFCASRRDSAGSGELFFGEGSRLTVL.